This T cell receptor beta chain came from a study of CD8+ T cells in alopecia areata. The study, taken as a whole, reports: Possibly as an HLA-related effect, TCR sharing across patients appeared less clear than in mice.

This sample's treatment: oral pan-JAK inhibitor, 5-10 mg twice daily. The length of the CDR3 is 16 residues. Trimming shortened V by 3 bases and J by 5 bases, and 14 bases separated the two germline ends. CDR1 and CDR2 (germline): MGHDK, SYGVNS. With regard to this clone: Its antigen remains unidentified.

It was cDNA, reverse transcribed from extracted RNA, that served as the sequencing template. TCRdb keeps only in-frame clones here, not all; method: immunoSEQ multiplex PCR. The data contain roughly 140,000 clones, 80% to 90% of them singletons. This sequence was found in a human donor with alopecia areata. V usage is TRBV25-1 and J usage is TRBJ1-6; unclear D gene. The specimen comprised CD8+ T cells sorted from blood, sampled at week 4, from a patient treated with tofacitinib. The CDR3: CASSDGTAYNNSPLHF. In DNA form, the CDR3 reads TGTGCCAGCAGTGATGGAACGGCCTATAATAATTCACCCCTCCACTTT.